This T cell receptor beta chain was obtained from a study of blood T cell repertoires in COVID-19. From germline, CDR1 is SNHLY and CDR2 FYNNEI. After removal of 7 bases from V and 7 bases from J, the junction contained 6 bases not matched to a gene. The CDR3 covers 12 residues. Generated by immunoSEQ multiplex PCR, the TCRdb table keeps only in-frame clones and is missing some. The data show about 210,000 clones, around 88% seen once. This sequence originates from a middle-aged man with acute COVID-19. The chain joins TRBV2 to TRBJ2-7, with 8 bases identical to TRBD1. Sequencing used PBMCs or T cells enriched from blood (not recorded which). This CDR3 is CASTKQGGEQYF. The CDR3 DNA reads as TGTGCCAGCACCAAACAGGGGGGAGAGCAGTACTTC. The variable domain in full, completed from reference TRBV2 and TRBJ2-7, reads EPEVTQTPSHQVTQMGQEVILRCVPISNHLYFYWYRQILGQKVEFLVSFYNNEISEKSEIFDDQFSVERPDGSNFTLKIRSTKLEDSAMYFCASTKQGGEQYFGPGTRLTVT.